This T cell receptor beta chain was retrieved from a study of blood T cells in healthy people across ages. Study in general: The capture of about one barcoded beta molecule per two T cells was achieved by template switching.

Trimming removed 1 base from V and 2 bases from J; junction bases left unmatched: 12. Looked up from germline, CDR1 is DFQATT and CDR2 is SNEGSKA (reference sequence). The CDR3 runs to 18 residues. Using a J-beta primer mix together with a sample-barcoded 5' primer, a second PCR was run for about 7 to 12 cycles. Using its own MiXCR run on the 5' RACE reads, TCRdb lists one record per CDR3 protein. The repertoire holds about 780,000 distinct CDR3 sequences, roughly 25% seen once, with around 3% in the top ten. This clonotype was seen only a few times. Every donor provided roughly 10 milliliters of peripheral blood. The sample was also linked to a second study, of T cells of mothers and their children. In that study: Several million TCR beta reads per child versus over 9 million per mother.

The source is a boy between 10 and 17 years old in good health. Sequencing input: blood. The rearrangement links TRBV20-1 to TRBJ2-1; TRBD2 aligns across 9 bases. Here the CDR3 DNA reads TGCAGTGCTAGAGCTCTACTCGTTAGCGGGAGAGCCTACAATGAGCAGTTCTTC. Translation gives CSARALLVSGRAYNEQFF.